This passage covers 7 T cell receptor beta chains from one sample sequenced in a study of blood T cell repertoires in COVID-19. Profiled with immunoSEQ multiplex PCR; TCRdb holds only in-frame clones, not every one. The top ten hold about 4.1% of the sample, which has fewer than 180,000 clones, roughly nine tenths seen once. Material: peripheral blood. Source of these receptors: a woman aged 55 to 70 with active or convalescent COVID-19.

Of note for this clone: The junction departs from the called germline gene at one end, perhaps through a read error. The chain joins TRBV29-1 to TRBJ2-3; 7 bases fit TRBD2. From germline, CDR1 is SQVTM and CDR2 ANQGSEA. The CDR3 extends over 12 amino acids. The CDR3 is CSVATSRDTQYF. Written as DNA, the CDR3 is TGCAGCGTTGCGACTAGCAGAGATACGCAGTATTTT.

The chain has TRBV30 and TRBJ1-5, with D possibly matching TRBD1 (5 bases). Germline V gene data show CDR1 as GTSNPN and CDR2 as SVGIG (reference sequence). The CDR3 has 16 residues. Trimming shortened V by 4 bases and J by 3 bases, and 19 bases separated the two germline ends. CDR3 amino acids: CAWTSKTATYNQPQHF. For the CDR3, the DNA is TGTGCCTGGACCTCAAAGACAGCAACTTACAATCAGCCCCAGCATTTT.

The chain has TRBV2 and TRBJ1-6; TRBD1 agrees at 12 bases. Germline V gene data show CDR1 as SNHLY and CDR2 as FYNNEI. With V trimmed by 7 bases and J by 8 bases, 12 bases remained unmatched. The CDR3 extends over 17 amino acids. DNA of the CDR3: TGTGCCAGCACCTCTCCGGGACAGGGGGCTCGTGATTCACCCCTCCACTTT. Translating it yields CASTSPGQGARDSPLHF.

The chain combines TRBV6-2 or TRBV6-3 with TRBJ1-1, with D unclear. Germline values: CDR1 MNHEY, CDR2 SVGEGT. V lost 3 bases and J 0 bases, leaving 14 bases between the germline ends. CDR3 length equals 16 residues. As DNA, the CDR3 is TGTGCCAGCAGTTATTCAGGCGCGGGATTGAACACTGAAGCTTTCTTT. This encodes CASSYSGAGLNTEAFF.

J is TRBJ2-7 and V is TRBV9, with a weak D call TRBD2 (6 bases). The germline V and J ends were trimmed by 4 bases and 0 bases, with 11 bases remaining between them. CDR3 size: 14 residues. CDR1 and CDR2 (germline): SGDLS, YYNGEE. This CDR3 is CASSLWGDSYEQYF. In DNA, the CDR3 is TGTGCCAGCAGCCTATGGGGGGACTCCTACGAGCAGTACTTC.

The rearrangement links TRBV7-9 to TRBJ1-5, with D possibly TRBD1 on 6 matching bases. The V and J ends lost 5 bases and 5 bases respectively, with 19 bases between them. Per the germline V gene, CDR1 is SEHNR and CDR2 is FQNEAQ (reference sequence). The CDR3 covers 16 residues. CDR3 DNA: TGTGCCAGCAGCCCCGTATTCTACAGGACAGATCAGCCCCAGCATTTT. The encoded protein is CASSPVFYRTDQPQHF.

The chain combines TRBV5-6 with TRBJ1-2; D perhaps matches TRBD1 (5 bases). Trimming took 5 bases from V and 0 from J, leaving 11 bases between them. This CDR3 is 14 amino acids long. Looked up from germline, CDR1 is SGHDT and CDR2 is YYEEEE. CDR3 loop: CASSPQAANYGYTF. CDR3 nucleotides: TGTGCCAGCAGTCCACAGGCAGCTAACTATGGCTACACCTTC.